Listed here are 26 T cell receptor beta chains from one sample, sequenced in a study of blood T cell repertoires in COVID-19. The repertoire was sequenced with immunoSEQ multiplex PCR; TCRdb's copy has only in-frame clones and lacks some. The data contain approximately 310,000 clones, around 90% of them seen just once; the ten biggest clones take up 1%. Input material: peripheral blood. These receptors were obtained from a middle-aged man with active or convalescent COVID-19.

CDR3: CAWRARGHYGYTF. CDR3 bases: TGTGCCTGGAGGGCCAGGGGCCACTATGGCTACACCTTC. The J gene is TRBJ1-2, the V gene TRBV30, with D perhaps TRBD1 (6 bases). Germline V CDR1 and CDR2: GTSNPN, SVGIG (reference sequence). Between the trimmed V and J ends, which lost 3 bases and 3 bases, there was a span of 11 bases. This CDR3 region has 13 residues.

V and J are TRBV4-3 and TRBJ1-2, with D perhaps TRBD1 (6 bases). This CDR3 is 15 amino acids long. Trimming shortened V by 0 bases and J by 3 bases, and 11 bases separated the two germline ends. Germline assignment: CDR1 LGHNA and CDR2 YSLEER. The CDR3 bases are TGCGCCAGCAGCCAAGATTCGGGGGGCTACTATGGCTACACCTTC. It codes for CASSQDSGGYYGYTF.

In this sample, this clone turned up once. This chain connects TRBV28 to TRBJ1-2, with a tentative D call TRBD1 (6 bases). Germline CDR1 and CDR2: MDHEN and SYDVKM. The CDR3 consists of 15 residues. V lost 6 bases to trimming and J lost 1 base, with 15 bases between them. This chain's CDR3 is CASRSGTYSNYGYTF. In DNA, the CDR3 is TGTGCCAGCAGATCCGGGACATATAGTAACTATGGCTACACCTTC.

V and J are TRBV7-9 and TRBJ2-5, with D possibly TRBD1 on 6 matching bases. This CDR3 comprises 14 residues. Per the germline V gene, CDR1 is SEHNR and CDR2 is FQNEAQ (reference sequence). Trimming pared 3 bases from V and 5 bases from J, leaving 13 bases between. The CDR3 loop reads CASSLRGGGETQYF. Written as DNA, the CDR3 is TGTGCCAGCAGCTTGCGAGGGGGTGGGGAGACCCAGTACTTC. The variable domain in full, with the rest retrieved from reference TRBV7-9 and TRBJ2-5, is DTGVSQNPRHKITKRGQNVTFRCDPISEHNRLYWYRQTLGQGPEFLTYFQNEAQLEKSRLLSDRFSAERPKGSFSTLEIQRTEQGDSAMYLCASSLRGGGETQYFGPGTRLLVL.

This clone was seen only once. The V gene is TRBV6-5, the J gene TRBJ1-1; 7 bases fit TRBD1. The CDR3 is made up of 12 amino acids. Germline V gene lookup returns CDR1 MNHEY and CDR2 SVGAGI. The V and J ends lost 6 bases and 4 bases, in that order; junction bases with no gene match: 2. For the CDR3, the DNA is TGTGCCAGCAGAGGGACAGTCACTGAAGCTTTCTTT. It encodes CASRGTVTEAFF.

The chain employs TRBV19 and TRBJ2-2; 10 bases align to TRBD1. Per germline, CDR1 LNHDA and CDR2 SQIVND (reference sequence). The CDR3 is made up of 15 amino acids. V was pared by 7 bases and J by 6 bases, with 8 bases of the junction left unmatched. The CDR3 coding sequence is TGTGCCAGTACCCGGACAGGGGGTGTTCCCGGGGAGCTGTTTTTT. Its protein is CASTRTGGVPGELFF.

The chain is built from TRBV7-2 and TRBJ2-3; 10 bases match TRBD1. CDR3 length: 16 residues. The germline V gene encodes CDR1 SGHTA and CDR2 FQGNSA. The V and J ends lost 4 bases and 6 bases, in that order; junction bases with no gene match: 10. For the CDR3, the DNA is TGTGCCAGCAGCTATGTCGGACAGGGGGGCGGGGATACGCAGTATTTT. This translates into CASSYVGQGGGDTQYF. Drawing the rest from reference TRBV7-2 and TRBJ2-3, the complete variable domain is GAGVSQSPSNKVTEKGKDVELRCDPISGHTALYWYRQSLGQGLEFLIYFQGNSAPDKSGLPSDRFSAERTGGSVSTLTIQRTQQEDSAVYLCASSYVGQGGGDTQYFGPGTRLTVL.

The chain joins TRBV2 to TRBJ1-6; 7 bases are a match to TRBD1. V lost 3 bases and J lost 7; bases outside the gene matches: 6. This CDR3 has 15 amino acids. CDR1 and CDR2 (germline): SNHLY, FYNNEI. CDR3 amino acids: CASSEAGTVNSPLHF. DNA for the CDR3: TGTGCCAGCAGTGAGGCCGGGACAGTGAATTCACCCCTCCACTTT.

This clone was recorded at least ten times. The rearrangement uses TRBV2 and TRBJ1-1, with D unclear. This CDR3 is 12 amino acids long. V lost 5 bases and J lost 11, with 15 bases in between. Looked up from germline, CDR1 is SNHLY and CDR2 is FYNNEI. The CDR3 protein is CASSYYPEKAFF. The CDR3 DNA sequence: TGTGCCAGCAGTTATTACCCCGAGAAGGCTTTCTTT.

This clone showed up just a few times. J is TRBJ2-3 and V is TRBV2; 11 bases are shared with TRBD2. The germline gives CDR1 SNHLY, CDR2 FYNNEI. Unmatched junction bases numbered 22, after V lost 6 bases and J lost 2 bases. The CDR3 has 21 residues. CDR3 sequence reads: CASSGLAGRIPMLSHTDTQYF. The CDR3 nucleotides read TGTGCCAGCAGCGGACTAGCGGGTAGAATTCCGATGCTCTCACACACAGATACGCAGTATTTT.

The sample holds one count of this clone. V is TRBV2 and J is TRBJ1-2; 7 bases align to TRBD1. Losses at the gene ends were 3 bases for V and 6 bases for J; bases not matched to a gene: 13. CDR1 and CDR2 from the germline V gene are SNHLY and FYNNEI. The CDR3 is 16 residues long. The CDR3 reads CASSDPWTGSGHGYTF. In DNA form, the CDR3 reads TGTGCCAGCAGTGACCCATGGACAGGATCCGGCCATGGCTACACCTTC.

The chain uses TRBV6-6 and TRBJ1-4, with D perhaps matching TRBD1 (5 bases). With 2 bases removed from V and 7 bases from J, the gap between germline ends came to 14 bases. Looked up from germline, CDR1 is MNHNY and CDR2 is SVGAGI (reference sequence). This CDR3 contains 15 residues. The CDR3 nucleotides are TGTGCCAGCAGTTACCGCCGGGGGGGGAGTGAAAAACTGTTTTTT. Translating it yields CASSYRRGGSEKLFF.

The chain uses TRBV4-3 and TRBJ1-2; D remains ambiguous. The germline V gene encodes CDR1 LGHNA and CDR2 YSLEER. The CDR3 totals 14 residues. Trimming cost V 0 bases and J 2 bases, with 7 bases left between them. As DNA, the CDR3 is TGCGCCAGCAGCCAAGACCAGGCCAACTATGGCTACACCTTC. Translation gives CASSQDQANYGYTF.

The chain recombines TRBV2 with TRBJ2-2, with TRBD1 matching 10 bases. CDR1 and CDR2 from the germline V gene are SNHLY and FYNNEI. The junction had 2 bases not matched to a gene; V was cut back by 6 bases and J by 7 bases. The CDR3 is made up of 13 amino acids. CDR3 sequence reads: CASRGTGVGELFF. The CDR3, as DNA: TGTGCCAGCAGGGGGACAGGGGTCGGGGAGCTGTTTTTT.

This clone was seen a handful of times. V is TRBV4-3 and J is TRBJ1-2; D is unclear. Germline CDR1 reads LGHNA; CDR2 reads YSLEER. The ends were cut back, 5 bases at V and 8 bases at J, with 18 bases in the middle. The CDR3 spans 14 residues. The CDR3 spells CASSSSDGLRGYTF. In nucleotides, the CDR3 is TGCGCCAGCAGCTCCAGCGACGGTCTCAGAGGCTACACCTTC.

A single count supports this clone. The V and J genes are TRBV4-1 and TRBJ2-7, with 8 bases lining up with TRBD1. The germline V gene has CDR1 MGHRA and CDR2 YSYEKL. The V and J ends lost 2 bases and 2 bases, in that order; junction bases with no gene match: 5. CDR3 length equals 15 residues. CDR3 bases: TGCGCCAGCAGCCAACTCTGGACAGGGCCCTACGAGCAGTACTTC. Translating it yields CASSQLWTGPYEQYF.

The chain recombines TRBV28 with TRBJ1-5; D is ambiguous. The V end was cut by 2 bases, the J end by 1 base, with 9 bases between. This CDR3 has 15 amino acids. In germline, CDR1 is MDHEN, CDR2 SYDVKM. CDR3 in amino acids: CASSLRGSSNQPQHF. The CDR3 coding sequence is TGTGCCAGCAGTTTAAGAGGGAGCAGCAATCAGCCCCAGCATTTT.

CDR3 sequence reads: CASSSKGGRQPQHF. CDR3 DNA: TGTGCCAGCAGCTCCAAGGGAGGGCGTCAGCCCCAGCATTTT. J is TRBJ1-5 and V is TRBV21-1. TRBV21-1 counts as a pseudogene. The CDR3 extends over 14 amino acids.

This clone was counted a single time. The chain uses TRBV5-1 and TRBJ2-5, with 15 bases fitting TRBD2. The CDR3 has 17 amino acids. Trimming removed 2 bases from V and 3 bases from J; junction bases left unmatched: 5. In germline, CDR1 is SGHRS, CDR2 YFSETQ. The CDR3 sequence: CASSLRTSGGAEETQYF. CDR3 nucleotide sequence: TGCGCCAGCAGCTTAAGGACTAGCGGGGGGGCGGAAGAGACCCAGTACTTC.

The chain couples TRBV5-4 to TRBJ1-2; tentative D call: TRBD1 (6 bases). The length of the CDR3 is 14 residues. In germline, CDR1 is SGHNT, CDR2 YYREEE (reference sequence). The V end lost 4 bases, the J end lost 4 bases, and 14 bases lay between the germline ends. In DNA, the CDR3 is TGTGCCAGCAGCCTCCGGGTGGGGGCCTATGGCTACACCTTC. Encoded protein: CASSLRVGAYGYTF.

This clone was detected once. The CDR3 is CASSLETGVKNTEAFF. The CDR3, as DNA: TGTGCCAGCAGTTTAGAGACAGGGGTAAAGAACACTGAAGCTTTCTTT. The rearrangement joins TRBV28 to TRBJ1-1; 8 positions agree with TRBD1. There are 16 residues in the CDR3. Germline V gene lookup returns CDR1 MDHEN and CDR2 SYDVKM. J gave up 1 base and V 2 bases, and 6 bases lay outside the gene matches.

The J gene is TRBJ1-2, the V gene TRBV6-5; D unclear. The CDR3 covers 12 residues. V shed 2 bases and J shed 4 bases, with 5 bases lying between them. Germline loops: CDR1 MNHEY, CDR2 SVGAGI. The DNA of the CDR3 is TGTGCCAGCAGTTACAGGAGCTATGGCTACACCTTC. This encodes CASSYRSYGYTF.

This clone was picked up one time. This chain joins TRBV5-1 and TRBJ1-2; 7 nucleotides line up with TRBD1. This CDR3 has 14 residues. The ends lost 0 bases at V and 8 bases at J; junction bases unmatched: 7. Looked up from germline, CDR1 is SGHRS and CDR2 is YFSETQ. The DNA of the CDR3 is TGCGCCAGCAGCTTGGATATCCAGGGACAGGGCTACACCTTC. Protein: CASSLDIQGQGYTF.

CDR3 sequence reads: CASSLGGTAYEQYF. The CDR3 coding sequence is TGCGCCAGCAGCTTGGGGGGGACAGCTTACGAGCAGTACTTC. This chain uses TRBV5-1 with TRBJ2-7; 7 nucleotides align to TRBD1. In germline, CDR1 is SGHRS, CDR2 YFSETQ. V dropped 0 bases and J dropped 4; count of bases not matched to a gene: 4. This CDR3 contains 14 residues.

DNA of the CDR3: TGTGCCAGTAGTATTGGCCATCAGCCCCAGCATTTT. As protein: CASSIGHQPQHF. The chain couples TRBV19 to TRBJ1-5; D uncertain. This CDR3 contains 12 residues. Trimming stripped 3 bases from V and 5 bases from J, with 5 bases between. Germline CDR1 LNHDA, CDR2 SQIVND (reference sequence).

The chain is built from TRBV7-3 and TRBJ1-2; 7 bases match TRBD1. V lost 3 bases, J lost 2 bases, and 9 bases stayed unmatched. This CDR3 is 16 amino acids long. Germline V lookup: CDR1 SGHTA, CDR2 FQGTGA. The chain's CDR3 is CASSLGEVRGNYGYTF. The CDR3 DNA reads TGTGCCAGCAGCTTGGGGGAAGTCAGGGGGAACTATGGCTACACCTTC.